These 29 T cell receptor beta chains came from one sample sequenced in a study of blood T cell repertoires in COVID-19. Generated by immunoSEQ multiplex PCR, the TCRdb table keeps only in-frame clones and is missing some. Of about 180,000 clones in the sample, around 80% were seen once. The sequenced sample consisted of peripheral blood. The source is a woman in her thirties or forties with COVID-19, enrolled during active disease.

CDR3: CASRSGIRSYEQYF. The CDR3 DNA follows: TGCGCCAGCAGATCCGGGATAAGGTCCTACGAGCAGTACTTC. The chain couples TRBV10-2 to TRBJ2-7; tentative D call: TRBD2 (5 bases). Trimming cost V 6 bases and J 1 base, with 13 bases left between them. The CDR3 extends over 14 amino acids. Germline-derived CDR1 and CDR2 are WSHSY and SAAADI.

This chain uses TRBV14 with TRBJ1-1; the D gene is possibly TRBD1 (6 bases). Trimming left V 4 bases short and J 4 bases short, with 13 bases between. The length of the CDR3 is 14 residues. Germline V CDR1 and CDR2: SGHDN, FVKESK. The CDR3 nucleotides read TGTGCCAGCAGCCCACAGGGAGCCGGCACTGAAGCTTTCTTT. Translation gives CASSPQGAGTEAFF.

This chain uses TRBV14 with TRBJ2-7; D is perhaps TRBD1 (5 bases). The V gene lost 2 bases and the J gene lost 2 bases, with 10 bases spanning the gap. The CDR3 extends over 14 amino acids. The germline gives CDR1 SGHDN, CDR2 FVKESK. The CDR3 nucleotides read TGTGCCAGCAGCCAATTCCAGGGTGCCTACGAGCAGTACTTC. This codes for CASSQFQGAYEQYF.

Remarks on this clone: Other DNA sequences of this sample code for an identical CDR3. The rearrangement links TRBV12-3 or TRBV12-4 to TRBJ1-1; no clear D. This CDR3 region has 13 residues. Trimming shortened V by 6 bases and J by 1 base, and 9 bases separated the two germline ends. CDR3 protein: CASSLGRNTEAFF. DNA for the CDR3: TGTGCCAGCAGCCTTGGGCGGAACACTGAAGCTTTCTTT.

This sequence joins TRBV6-1 and TRBJ1-2; TRBD1 might be the D (5 bases). Trimming stripped 1 base from V and 4 bases from J, with 10 bases between. There are 14 residues in the CDR3. Looked up from germline, CDR1 is MNHNS and CDR2 is SASEGT. The CDR3 region is CASSEVTGSYGYTF. The CDR3 bases are TGTGCCAGCAGTGAAGTCACAGGATCCTATGGCTACACCTTC.

The sample holds a few counts of this clone. The rearrangement joins TRBV18 to TRBJ2-1; tentative D call: TRBD1 (5 bases). V shed 3 bases and J shed 10 bases, with 16 bases lying between them. The CDR3 sequence is 14 residues long. Looked up from germline, CDR1 is KGHSH and CDR2 is LQKENI. Written as DNA, the CDR3 is TGTGCCAGCTCACCCGTCCTTAACAAGGGGGAGCAGTTCTTC. Its translation is CASSPVLNKGEQFF.

The rearrangement joins TRBV12-2 to TRBJ1-1; the D segment call TRBD1 is taken from the table without a DNA check. TRBV12-2 is tagged as a pseudogene. This CDR3 is 14 amino acids long. Here the CDR3 reads CASRFNRGDTEAFF. The CDR3 DNA reads as TGTGCAAGTCGCTTTAACAGGGGGGACACTGAAGCTTTCTTT.

The rearrangement links TRBV6-5 to TRBJ1-1; D is uncertain. The V end was cut by 6 bases, the J end by 1 base, with 9 bases between. The CDR3 spans 13 residues. Germline CDR1 reads MNHEY; CDR2 reads SVGAGI. CDR3 in DNA: TGTGCCAGCAGGGAGGGCCGGAACACTGAAGCTTTCTTT. Translation: CASREGRNTEAFF.

The rearrangement uses TRBV12-5 and TRBJ2-1; TRBD2 agrees at 10 bases. The germline CDR1 and CDR2 sequences are LGHNT and FRNRAP. The CDR3 covers 17 residues. Trimming took 2 bases from V and 7 from J; bases not matched to a gene: 11. The CDR3 bases are TGTGCTAGTGGTTTGTCTAGCGGGAGTGGTTACGCGAATGAGCAGTTCTTC. Translation: CASGLSSGSGYANEQFF.

This chain uses TRBV6-6 with TRBJ1-1, with D tentatively TRBD1 (6 bases). Per the germline V gene, CDR1 is MNHNY and CDR2 is SVGAGI (reference sequence). V lost 10 bases and J 1 base, leaving 19 bases between the germline ends. The length of the CDR3 is 15 residues. The CDR3 reads CANYLQGIQNTEAFF. The CDR3 DNA sequence: TGTGCCAATTACTTACAGGGAATTCAGAACACTGAAGCTTTCTTT.

V and J are TRBV27 and TRBJ1-1; D is unclear. The CDR3 has 11 residues. Germline V gene data show CDR1 as MNHEY and CDR2 as SMNVEV (reference sequence). Trimming stripped 10 bases from V and 4 bases from J, with 10 bases between. Written as DNA, the CDR3 is TGTGCCACCACGCGGGGCACTGAAGCTTTCTTT. Translating it yields CATTRGTEAFF.

The chain has TRBV7-2 and TRBJ1-2; tentative D call: TRBD1 (5 bases). CDR3 length: 16 amino acids. Trimming shortened V by 3 bases and J by 8 bases, and 22 bases separated the two germline ends. Germline V lookup: CDR1 SGHTA, CDR2 FQGNSA. For the CDR3, the DNA is TGTGCCAGCAGCTTGGAGTCACAGGCTCGTGTGGAAGGCTACACCTTC. Protein product: CASSLESQARVEGYTF. The full variable domain, with the rest looked up from reference TRBV7-2 and TRBJ1-2, is GAGVSQSPSNKVTEKGKDVELRCDPISGHTALYWYRQSLGQGLEFLIYFQGNSAPDKSGLPSDRFSAERTGGSVSTLTIQRTQQEDSAVYLCASSLESQARVEGYTFGSGTRLTVV.

This clone was detected only a few times. The rearrangement joins TRBV6-6 to TRBJ2-3, with 9 bases lining up with TRBD2. With V trimmed by 5 bases and J by 2 bases, 11 bases remained unmatched. The CDR3 spans 17 residues. Germline CDR1 is MNHNY and CDR2 is SVGAGI (reference sequence). CDR3 protein: CASSPRPPGLATDTQYF. For the CDR3, the DNA is TGTGCCAGCAGTCCGCGTCCTCCGGGACTAGCCACAGATACGCAGTATTTT.

The V and J genes are TRBV24-1 and TRBJ2-3; perhaps TRBD2 as D (5 bases). The CDR3 is 14 residues long. Germline CDR1 and CDR2: KGHDR and SFDVKD. The V end lost 1 base, the J end lost 6 bases, and 10 bases lay between the germline ends. The CDR3, as DNA: TGTGCCACCAGTGATTTTTCGGGGTGGGATACGCAGTATTTT. As protein: CATSDFSGWDTQYF.

V gene TRBV29-1 combines with J gene TRBJ2-5; 8 bases fit TRBD2. CDR3 length: 13 amino acids. The ends lost 7 bases at V and 5 bases at J; junction bases unmatched: 9. Germline V gene data show CDR1 as SQVTM and CDR2 as ANQGSEA. CDR3: CSDRGGPGETQYF. In DNA, the CDR3 is TGCAGCGACCGCGGGGGGCCGGGGGAGACCCAGTACTTC.

The V and J genes are TRBV27 and TRBJ2-3; 9 bases align to TRBD2. Per the germline V gene, CDR1 is MNHEY and CDR2 is SMNVEV (reference sequence). The CDR3 runs to 15 residues. V lost 6 bases and J lost 0; bases outside the gene matches: 4. CDR3 amino acids: CASRGGLASTDTQYF. CDR3 sequence (DNA): TGTGCCAGCAGGGGGGGACTAGCAAGCACAGATACGCAGTATTTT.

The V and J genes are TRBV6-6 and TRBJ2-7; 10 bases are a match to TRBD1. This CDR3 region has 14 residues. With 4 bases clipped from V and 4 bases from J, the junction kept 4 bases outside the gene matches. CDR1 MNHNY and CDR2 SVGAGI come from the germline V gene (reference sequence). The DNA of the CDR3 is TGTGCCAGCAGTTGGGACAGGGGCAGGTACGAGCAGTACTTC. It specifies CASSWDRGRYEQYF.

The chain recombines TRBV7-9 with TRBJ2-1; the match to TRBD2 covers 10 bases. From germline, CDR1 is SEHNR and CDR2 FQNEAQ (reference sequence). The CDR3 has 14 residues. V was clipped by 6 bases and J by 2 bases; unmatched bases: 1. CDR3 in amino acids: CASRSGRAYNEQFF. CDR3 in DNA: TGTGCCAGCAGAAGCGGGAGGGCCTACAATGAGCAGTTCTTC.

This clone was seen a handful of times. The rearrangement joins TRBV29-1 to TRBJ2-7; 9 nucleotides line up with TRBD1. Germline V gene lookup returns CDR1 SQVTM and CDR2 ANQGSEA. This CDR3 is 13 amino acids long. V shed 8 bases, J shed 2 bases, and the junction held 7 bases outside the gene matches. The CDR3 loop reads CSFRQGGTYEQYF. The CDR3, as DNA: TGCAGCTTCCGACAGGGGGGAACCTACGAGCAGTACTTC.

This clone was seen once. The rearrangement uses TRBV6-1 and TRBJ1-6, with no clear D. This CDR3 region has 15 residues. Germline V CDR1 and CDR2: MNHNS, SASEGT. The V gene lost 2 bases and the J gene lost 5 bases, with 10 bases spanning the gap. CDR3 nucleotide sequence: TGTGCCAGCAGTGAACAGCCGCAGGATAATTCACCCCTCCACTTT. It yields the protein CASSEQPQDNSPLHF.

This clone was observed a single time. This sample includes further DNA sequences coding for the same CDR3. This rearrangement joins TRBV27 to TRBJ1-2; tentative D call: TRBD1 (5 bases). The CDR3 spans 13 residues. The V gene's germline CDR1 is MNHEY and CDR2 SMNVEV (reference sequence). The V and J ends lost 2 bases and 6 bases respectively, with 10 bases between them. CDR3 in DNA: TGTGCCAGCAGTTTACGGGGGGGTCATGGCTACACCTTC. Its protein is CASSLRGGHGYTF.

The chain carries TRBV27 and TRBJ1-4, with 8 bases identical to TRBD1. The germline gives CDR1 MNHEY, CDR2 SMNVEV (reference sequence). CDR3 length: 16 residues. The J segment lost 4 bases and the V segment lost 3 bases, leaving 7 bases of the junction unmatched. DNA for the CDR3: TGTGCCAGCAGTTTCCTCCTTACAGGGGGTAATGAAAAACTGTTTTTT. It is translated as CASSFLLTGGNEKLFF. The variable domain in full, completed from reference TRBV27 and TRBJ1-4, reads EAQVTQNPRYLITVTGKKLTVTCSQNMNHEYMSWYRQDPGLGLRQIYYSMNVEVTDKGDVPEGYKVSRKEKRNFPLILESPSPNQTSLYFCASSFLLTGGNEKLFFGSGTQLSVL.

The chain has TRBV27 and TRBJ2-4, with TRBD2 matching over 7 bases. The CDR3 is 15 amino acids. V lost 2 bases to trimming and J lost 5 bases; unmatched junction nucleotides: 6. Germline CDR1 and CDR2: MNHEY and SMNVEV (reference sequence). The CDR3 bases are TGTGCCAGCAGTTTAAGGGGAGGGGATCAAAACATTCAGTACTTC. Protein sequence: CASSLRGGDQNIQYF.

J is TRBJ2-5 and V is TRBV18; TRBD1 matches 8 bases. The CDR3 has 16 residues. The germline V gene has CDR1 KGHSH and CDR2 LQKENI. Trimming cost V 4 bases and J 7 bases; bases outside gene matches: 14. Here the CDR3 DNA reads TGTGCCAGCTCACGAGGCACCGGACAGGGCCAGATGACCCAGTACTTC. The encoded protein is CASSRGTGQGQMTQYF.

Only one count was recorded for this clone. The CDR3 DNA sequence: TGTGCCAGCAGCCCAAATAGGGGGCATCGTGAAGCTTTCTTT. Translating it yields CASSPNRGHREAFF. The chain combines TRBV7-3 with TRBJ1-1; 7 bases line up with TRBD1. This CDR3 has 14 residues. J gave up 7 bases and V 5 bases, and 10 bases lay outside the gene matches. Germline V gene data show CDR1 as SGHTA and CDR2 as FQGTGA.

The CDR3 protein is CSAHDRGDGYTF. The CDR3 DNA reads TGCAGCGCACACGACAGGGGGGATGGCTACACCTTC. The V call is TRBV29-1, the J call TRBJ1-2; 9 nucleotides align to TRBD1. V trimming: 7 bases; J trimming: 6 bases; junction bases outside the gene matches: 6. The length of the CDR3 is 12 residues. Germline lookup yields CDR1 SQVTM and CDR2 ANQGSEA. The full variable domain, with the rest looked up from reference TRBV29-1 and TRBJ1-2, is SAVISQKPSRDICQRGTSLTIQCQVDSQVTMMFWYRQQPGQSLTLIATANQGSEATYESGFVIDKFPISRPNLTFSTLTVSNMSPEDSSIYLCSAHDRGDGYTFGSGTRLTVV.

The chain couples TRBV19 to TRBJ1-2, with TRBD1 matching 7 bases. Germline assignment: CDR1 LNHDA and CDR2 SQIVND (reference sequence). V lost 5 bases to trimming and J lost 3 bases; unmatched junction nucleotides: 3. The CDR3 is 13 residues long. CDR3 bases: TGTGCCAGTAGTGTGGGGACAGACTATGGCTACACCTTC. Protein sequence: CASSVGTDYGYTF.

This chain links TRBV29-1 with TRBJ1-2, with TRBD1 matching 8 bases. The CDR3 contains 15 residues. The J segment lost 7 bases and the V segment lost 1 base, leaving 11 bases of the junction unmatched. Germline loops: CDR1 SQVTM, CDR2 ANQGSEA. The CDR3 sequence: CSVEGQGQGRGGYTF. CDR3 DNA: TGCAGCGTTGAAGGTCAAGGACAGGGAAGGGGTGGCTACACCTTC.

For this clone: The identical CDR3 is also encoded by other nucleotide sequences in the sample. The rearrangement uses TRBV19 and TRBJ1-2; D gene ambiguous. V lost 9 bases and J 2 bases, leaving 7 bases between the germline ends. There are 11 residues in the CDR3. In germline, CDR1 is LNHDA, CDR2 SQIVND (reference sequence). CDR3 loop: CASTTNYGYTF. CDR3 nucleotide sequence: TGTGCCAGCACAACCAACTATGGCTACACCTTC.